The T cell receptor beta chain described here comes from a study of OX40 agonist ivuxolimab in advanced cancers. Regarding the study as a whole: The 0.1-3.0 mg/kg partial responders had among the lowest clonal expansion.

Assay: immunoSEQ multiplex PCR; the TCRdb copy retains only in-frame clones and omits some. The sample has around 100,000 clones, about 91% seen once. CDR1 and CDR2 (germline): SGHTA, FQGNSA. Between the trimmed V and J ends, which lost 5 bases and 4 bases, there was a span of 11 bases. CDR3 length: 13 amino acids. Worth noting for this clone: No antigen is known for it.

This clonotype was sampled from an adult with an advanced solid tumor such as melanoma, head and neck, liver or kidney cancer. The genes are TRBV7-2 and TRBJ1-2; possible D gene TRBD1, 6 bases. The sequences come from CD4+ or CD8+ T cells sorted from blood, collected in a trial of the OX40 agonist ivuxolimab. The CDR3, as DNA: TGTGCCAGCAGCGCCGACAGGACCTATGGCTACACCTTC. Encoded protein: CASSADRTYGYTF.